This TCR beta chain was documented in a study of prognosis after radiotherapy for stage I lung cancer. Study-wide points: Gene usage of TRBV and TRBJ reportedly differed between patients with and without metastases.

For each of two time points, a roughly 6-milliliter draw of peripheral blood was taken. V was clipped by 8 bases and J by 2 bases, with 13 bases between them. The CDR3 has 12 amino acids. Germline lookup yields CDR1 GTSNPN and CDR2 SVGIG (reference sequence). Remarks on this clonotype: Its antigen is unidentified.

The TCR beta CDR3 region was amplified from genomic DNA, with two rounds of multiplex PCR being used for the amplification. First-round PCR employed TRBV- and TRBJ-specific primers for each gene. Via MiXCR, TCRdb re-called the multiplex PCR reads, giving one row per CDR3 protein. In the table there are around 28,000 distinct CDR3 sequences, about half of which are singletons. The V call is TRBV30, the J call TRBJ2-7; a weak D match, TRBD2 (5 bases). Here the sequenced sample was PBMCs, taken before or after stereotactic body radiation therapy (not recorded which). This clonotype originated in a donor at least 50 years old with non-small cell lung cancer. CDR3 sequence: CAAGPGTYEQYF. The CDR3 DNA reads as TGTGCCGCGGGCCCGGGAACCTACGAGCAGTACTTC.